The 9 T cell receptor beta chains reported below all come from one sample, sequenced in a study of blood T cell repertoires in COVID-19. Generated by immunoSEQ multiplex PCR, the TCRdb table keeps only in-frame clones and is missing some. The repertoire holds 150,000 to 200,000 clones, with roughly nine tenths as singletons. The sample comprised peripheral blood. These receptors were collected from a man aged 65-85 years with active or convalescent COVID-19.

The table lists this clone with a count of one. The chain employs TRBV28 and TRBJ2-1; tentative D call: TRBD2 (7 bases). This CDR3 is built from 15 residues. Germline CDR1 reads MDHEN; CDR2 reads SYDVKM. V was cut by 2 bases and J by 7 bases, with 15 bases left in between. CDR3 residues: CASSLVWRGTNEQFF. The CDR3 DNA sequence: TGTGCCAGCAGTTTAGTCTGGCGGGGGACAAATGAGCAGTTCTTC. Filled out from reference TRBV28 and TRBJ2-1, the complete variable domain reads DVKVTQSSRYLVKRTGEKVFLECVQDMDHENMFWYRQDPGLGLRLIYFSYDVKMKEKGDIPEGYSVSREKKERFSLILESASTNQTSMYLCASSLVWRGTNEQFFGPGTRLTVL.

A single count supports this clone. This chain joins TRBV2 and TRBJ2-7; perhaps TRBD2 as D (6 bases). V lost 6 bases, J lost 1 base, and 16 bases lay in between. The CDR3 is made up of 15 amino acids. Per germline, CDR1 SNHLY and CDR2 FYNNEI. This chain's CDR3 is CASRGGAGGSYEQYF. The CDR3 nucleotides are TGTGCCAGCAGGGGGGGAGCAGGAGGGTCCTACGAGCAGTACTTC. Full variable domain (outside the CDR3, taken from reference TRBV2 and TRBJ2-7): EPEVTQTPSHQVTQMGQEVILRCVPISNHLYFYWYRQILGQKVEFLVSFYNNEISEKSEIFDDQFSVERPDGSNFTLKIRSTKLEDSAMYFCASRGGAGGSYEQYFGPGTRLTVT.

This clone was found once. The chain combines TRBV19 with TRBJ1-4; tentative D call: TRBD1 (6 bases). V shed 3 bases and J shed 6 bases, with 11 bases lying between them. Germline V CDR1 and CDR2: LNHDA, SQIVND (reference sequence). CDR3 size: 14 residues. The CDR3 protein is CASSIKGVDEKLFF. In DNA, the CDR3 is TGTGCCAGTAGTATCAAGGGGGTTGATGAAAAACTGTTTTTT.

V is TRBV3-1 (or the pseudogene TRBV3-2) and J is TRBJ2-7, with 9 nucleotides matching TRBD1. Trimming at V came to 5 bases and at J to 6 bases, leaving 8 bases not matched to a gene. Germline CDR1 reads LGHDT; CDR2 reads YNNKEL (reference sequence). The CDR3 runs to 14 residues. The CDR3, as DNA: TGTGCCAGCAGCGAGGGGACAGGGTGGCGCGAGCAGTACTTC. This codes for CASSEGTGWREQYF.

This chain joins TRBV9 and TRBJ2-5; the match to TRBD2 covers 10 bases. The CDR3 has 15 residues. Germline values: CDR1 SGDLS, CDR2 YYNGEE. V shed 1 base, J shed 5 bases, and the junction held 5 bases outside the gene matches. CDR3 nucleotide sequence: TGTGCCAGCAGCGTAACATCGACTAGCGGGGAGACCCAGTACTTC. Its protein is CASSVTSTSGETQYF.

The chain combines TRBV6-5 with TRBJ2-7, with a weak D call TRBD2 (6 bases). Germline V gene data show CDR1 as MNHEY and CDR2 as SVGAGI. The ends were cut back, 6 bases at V and 4 bases at J, with 10 bases in the middle. The CDR3 covers 12 residues. The CDR3 here is CASRGLQYEQYF. The CDR3 DNA reads as TGTGCCAGCAGGGGACTGCAATACGAGCAGTACTTC.

The chain couples TRBV11-3 to TRBJ2-1, with 12 bases fitting TRBD2. The CDR3 runs 15 residues. The J segment lost 7 bases and the V segment lost 5 bases, leaving 6 bases of the junction unmatched. CDR1 is SGHNT and CDR2 is YENEEA in the germline V gene. The CDR3 DNA sequence: TGTGCCAGCAGCCTCGGACTAGCGGGATCAAATGAGCAGTTCTTC. Protein: CASSLGLAGSNEQFF.

As DNA, the CDR3 is TGTGCCAGCAGTTACTCGAGACAGGGATTAAATGAAAAACTGTTTTTT. It is translated as CASSYSRQGLNEKLFF. The genes are TRBV6-5 and TRBJ1-4; 7 nucleotides align to TRBD1. This CDR3 is built from 16 residues. Germline loops: CDR1 MNHEY, CDR2 SVGAGI. Losses at the gene ends were 0 bases for V and 5 bases for J; bases not matched to a gene: 6.

The gene calls are TRBV28 and TRBJ2-7; perhaps TRBD1 as D (5 bases). Germline CDR1 reads MDHEN; CDR2 reads SYDVKM. This CDR3 region has 16 residues. V was trimmed by 2 bases and J by 0 bases, leaving 14 bases between them. The CDR3 bases are TGTGCCAGCAGTTTAGGCCCCAGACAGAGCTCCTACGAGCAGTACTTC. Encoded protein: CASSLGPRQSSYEQYF. The whole variable domain, filled in from reference TRBV28 and TRBJ2-7, reads DVKVTQSSRYLVKRTGEKVFLECVQDMDHENMFWYRQDPGLGLRLIYFSYDVKMKEKGDIPEGYSVSREKKERFSLILESASTNQTSMYLCASSLGPRQSSYEQYFGPGTRLTVT.